This T cell receptor beta chain came from a study of T cell responses to AZD1222 COVID-19 vaccine. Regarding this clone: The antigen remains unidentified.

General study points: Within unmutated variant regions lay the reported targets of nearly half of spike-specific TCRs. The study sampled repertoires only after the peak T cell response. Donors were largely white British and mainly female; clonal diversity was possibly underestimated.

Pooled in the analysis were second doses at about 4 or about 12 weeks. Sequenced by immunoSEQ multiplex PCR; TCRdb stores in-frame clones only, minus some. The sample shows 140,000 to 150,000 clones, 92% of them seen only once. Looked up from germline, CDR1 is MNHEY and CDR2 is SVGAGI. CDR3 length: 15 residues. Trimming took 5 bases from V and 6 from J; bases not matched to a gene: 10. The receptor comes from an adult who received the AZD1222 COVID-19 vaccine. Material: peripheral blood, obtained 28 days after the second AZD1222 dose. The rearrangement uses TRBV6-5 and TRBJ1-1; 9 bases align to TRBD1. The CDR3 nucleotides are TGTGCCAGCAGTCCCCGGACAGGGGTGGACCCTGAAGCTTTCTTT. Its protein is CASSPRTGVDPEAFF.